The 10 T cell receptor beta chains listed next were all sequenced from one sample in a study of cytomegalovirus exposure and HLA in healthy donors. Primers for the PCR totalled 60 Vbeta and 13 Jbeta. Only in-frame clones appear in the TCRdb table, and some are missing; sequencing was by immunoSEQ multiplex PCR. Of about 160,000 clones listed, around 79% are singletons. The sample taken for sequencing was PBMCs. These receptors were collected from a man between 35 and 55 years old in good health and CMV-seronegative.

Of note for this clone: Compared with germline, one end of the junction differs, possibly owing to a read error. The gene calls are TRBV11-2 and TRBJ2-4, with 10 bases aligning to TRBD2. Looked up from germline, CDR1 is SGHAT and CDR2 is FQNNGV. The CDR3 is 15 residues long. CDR3 sequence: CASRALAGVVNSQYF. The DNA of the CDR3 is TGTGCCAGCAGGGCTCTAGCGGGAGTTGTGAACAGTCAGTACTTC.

The chain uses TRBV2 and TRBJ1-2; no clear D gene. The germline CDR1 and CDR2 sequences are SNHLY and FYNNEI. This CDR3 spans 13 amino acids. The V gene lost 4 bases and the J gene lost 4 bases, with 10 bases spanning the gap. The CDR3 bases are TGTGCCAGCAGTGTTAAGAGGGCCTATGGCTACACCTTC. Translated: CASSVKRAYGYTF.

V gene TRBV18 combines with J gene TRBJ2-2; possibly TRBD1 for D (7 bases). CDR1 KGHSH and CDR2 LQKENI come from the germline V gene. The V and J ends lost 5 bases and 8 bases respectively, with 9 bases between them. The CDR3 is made up of 12 amino acids. CDR3 in DNA: TGTGCCAGCTCAGCGGGACAGGGGGAGCTGTTTTTT. It translates to CASSAGQGELFF. Looking up the rest from reference TRBV18 and TRBJ2-2 gives the full variable domain: NAGVMQNPRHLVRRRGQEARLRCSPMKGHSHVYWYRQLPEEGLKFMVYLQKENIIDESGMPKERFSAEFPKEGPSILRIQQVVRGDSAAYFCASSAGQGELFFGEGSRLTVL.

This clone was seen only once. The chain employs TRBV14 and TRBJ1-3; 9 bases line up with TRBD1. The V and J ends lost 3 bases and 3 bases, in that order; junction bases with no gene match: 9. The CDR3 loop spans 17 amino acids. The germline gives CDR1 SGHDN, CDR2 FVKESK. Here the CDR3 reads CASSHYRGREDGNTIYF. The CDR3 DNA sequence: TGTGCCAGCAGCCATTACAGGGGGCGCGAGGATGGAAACACCATATATTTT. The complete variable domain, with remaining parts taken from reference TRBV14 and TRBJ1-3, reads EAGVTQFPSHSVIEKGQTVTLRCDPISGHDNLYWYRRVMGKEIKFLLHFVKESKQDESGMPNNRFLAERTGGTYSTLKVQPAELEDSGVYFCASSHYRGREDGNTIYFGEGSWLTVV.

The genes are TRBV28 and TRBJ2-1; TRBD1 aligns across 11 bases. This CDR3 is 15 amino acids long. CDR1 MDHEN and CDR2 SYDVKM come from the germline V gene. The junction had 4 bases not matched to a gene; V was cut back by 2 bases and J by 7 bases. The CDR3 reads CASSLGTGGENEQFF. CDR3 in DNA: TGTGCCAGCAGTTTAGGGACAGGGGGAGAGAATGAGCAGTTCTTC.

CDR3 protein: CAISASGVNEQFF. The CDR3, as DNA: TGTGCCATCAGTGCGTCAGGGGTCAATGAGCAGTTCTTC. The gene calls are TRBV10-3 and TRBJ2-1, with a weak D call TRBD1 (6 bases). CDR3 length: 13 amino acids. V shed 4 bases and J shed 6 bases, with 10 bases lying between them. Germline assignment: CDR1 ENHRY and CDR2 SYGVKD.

This clone turned up a few times. V gene TRBV2 combines with J gene TRBJ2-1; 9 bases map to TRBD2. CDR1 and CDR2 (germline): SNHLY, FYNNEI. With V trimmed by 9 bases and J by 6 bases, 6 bases remained unmatched. The CDR3 covers 13 residues. CDR3: CASLAGYFNEQFF. The CDR3 nucleotides read TGTGCCAGTCTAGCGGGATATTTCAATGAGCAGTTCTTC.

The sample holds a few counts of this clone. The V call is TRBV27, the J call TRBJ2-7; 9 bases are a match to TRBD1. This CDR3 has 17 amino acids. V was pared by 6 bases and J by 3 bases, with 15 bases of the junction left unmatched. Germline V CDR1 and CDR2: MNHEY, SMNVEV (reference sequence). CDR3 region: CASSRKTPGQGGYEQYF. For the CDR3, the DNA is TGTGCCAGCAGCCGCAAAACTCCGGGACAGGGAGGCTACGAGCAGTACTTC.

This chain uses TRBV27 with TRBJ2-3; 8 bases are shared with TRBD1. Germline assignment: CDR1 MNHEY and CDR2 SMNVEV (reference sequence). This CDR3 is 13 amino acids long. V lost 7 bases and J lost 3; bases outside the gene matches: 3. The CDR3, as DNA: TGTGCCAGCAAAACAGGGGGGACAGATACGCAGTATTTT. It codes for CASKTGGTDTQYF.

The chain employs TRBV10-3 and TRBJ2-5, with a possible D match to TRBD1 (7 bases). This CDR3 spans 15 amino acids. CDR1 ENHRY and CDR2 SYGVKD come from the germline V gene. Trimming cost V 7 bases and J 3 bases, with 18 bases left between them. The CDR3 loop reads CAITAGGTGEETQYF. The CDR3 bases are TGTGCCATCACGGCAGGGGGGACGGGAGAAGAGACCCAGTACTTC.